This T cell receptor (beta chain) appears in the sequencing data of a study of blood T cell repertoires in COVID-19. Turning to the study itself: The cDNA or gDNA used as material had been derived from T cells, B-cell-depleted T cells, or PBMCs.

The cohort comprised adults aged 18 to 89 years residing in about 25 US areas. Allocation to cohorts depended on clinical history reported by the participants. This CDR3 spans 15 amino acids. Trimming removed 4 bases from V and 6 bases from J; junction bases left unmatched: 5. The germline gives CDR1 MNHEY, CDR2 SVGAGI. TCRdb's table, derived via immunoSEQ multiplex PCR, lists solely in-frame clones and lacks some. The sample contains almost 400,000 clones, roughly 91% of which appear only once. The chain carries TRBV6-5 and TRBJ2-5; 13 nucleotides match TRBD2. This clonotype was obtained from a woman aged 25 to 45 who had recovered from COVID-19. Sample: PBMCs or T cells enriched from blood (not recorded which). CDR3 amino acids: CASSSGLAGVKTQYF. The CDR3 DNA sequence: TGTGCCAGCAGTTCCGGACTAGCGGGGGTGAAGACCCAGTACTTC.